The present entry profiles one TCR beta chain with its context. Germline loops: CDR1 SGHDT, CDR2 YYEEEE. The CDR3 runs 14 residues. V was pared by 4 bases and J by 4 bases, with 4 bases of the junction left unmatched. The entry originates in a study of blood T cell repertoires in COVID-19. Sequencing used immunoSEQ multiplex PCR; TCRdb keeps in-frame clones, though not all of them. The table lists roughly 150,000 clones, approximately 90% of them singletons. This TCR was sampled from a human donor in a cohort sampled during active COVID-19. This chain uses TRBV5-6 with TRBJ1-4; 7 nucleotides match TRBD1. Input material: peripheral blood. The DNA for the CDR3 is TGTGCCAGCAGCCTTAGACAGGGTAATGAAAAACTGTTTTTT. Amino acid sequence: CASSLRQGNEKLFF.